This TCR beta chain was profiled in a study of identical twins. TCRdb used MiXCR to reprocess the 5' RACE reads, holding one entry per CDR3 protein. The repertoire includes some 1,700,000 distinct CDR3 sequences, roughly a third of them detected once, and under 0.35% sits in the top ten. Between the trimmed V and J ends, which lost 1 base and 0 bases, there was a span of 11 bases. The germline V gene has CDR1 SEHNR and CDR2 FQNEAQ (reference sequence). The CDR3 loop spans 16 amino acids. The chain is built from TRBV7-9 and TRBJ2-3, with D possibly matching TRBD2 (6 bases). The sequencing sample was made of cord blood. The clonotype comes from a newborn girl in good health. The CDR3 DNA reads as TGTGCCAGCAGCTTAGTGCGACTAGTTAGCACAGATACGCAGTATTTT. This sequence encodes CASSLVRLVSTDTQYF.